The 20 T cell receptor beta chains listed next were all sequenced from one sample in a study of blood T cell repertoires in COVID-19. Repertoires were generated with immunoSEQ multiplex PCR, while TCRdb's copy carries only in-frame clones and drops some. Of 160,000 or so clones in the sample, around 80% were seen once. Sequenced input: peripheral blood. The receptors were gathered from a man aged 70 or older with active or convalescent COVID-19.

This clone was seen just once. The CDR3 loop reads CASSLAAYEQYF. The CDR3 nucleotides read TGTGCCAGCAGTTTGGCAGCCTACGAGCAGTACTTC. The rearrangement uses TRBV28 and TRBJ2-7; D remains unclear. V dropped 3 bases and J dropped 2 bases, with 5 bases sitting between them. The germline V gene has CDR1 MDHEN and CDR2 SYDVKM. The CDR3 length is 12 residues. Full variable domain (missing parts from reference TRBV28 and TRBJ2-7): DVKVTQSSRYLVKRTGEKVFLECVQDMDHENMFWYRQDPGLGLRLIYFSYDVKMKEKGDIPEGYSVSREKKERFSLILESASTNQTSMYLCASSLAAYEQYFGPGTRLTVT.

This clone occurred once. The chain recombines TRBV30 with TRBJ2-5, with 9 bases identical to TRBD1. Unmatched junction bases numbered 8, after V lost 4 bases and J lost 2 bases. This CDR3 comprises 15 residues. The V gene's germline CDR1 is GTSNPN and CDR2 SVGIG (reference sequence). The CDR3 loop reads CAWNRGQGPQETQYF. The CDR3 bases are TGTGCCTGGAATAGGGGACAGGGCCCTCAAGAGACCCAGTACTTC.

This chain connects TRBV2 to TRBJ2-1; no clear D gene. The CDR3 is made up of 11 amino acids. Trimming took 7 bases from V and 4 from J, leaving 5 bases between them. Germline-derived CDR1 and CDR2 are SNHLY and FYNNEI. This chain's CDR3 is CASIIYNEQFF. CDR3 in DNA: TGTGCCAGCATTATTTACAATGAGCAGTTCTTC.

CDR3 loop: CASSLIQGAREQYF. The CDR3 DNA reads TGTGCCAGCAGTTTAATACAGGGGGCGCGGGAGCAGTACTTC. The V and J genes are TRBV27 and TRBJ2-7; TRBD1 aligns across 9 bases. This CDR3 spans 14 amino acids. The trim removed 2 bases at V and 7 bases at J, leaving 6 bases unmatched. Germline-derived CDR1 and CDR2 are MNHEY and SMNVEV (reference sequence).

The chain is built from TRBV10-1 and TRBJ1-3, with D maybe TRBD1 (5 bases). The germline gives CDR1 WNHNN, CDR2 SYGVQD (reference sequence). The CDR3 totals 15 residues. Trimming took off 3 bases at V and 0 bases at J, with 9 bases between the two ends. In nucleotides, the CDR3 is TGCGCCAGCAGTGAACAGGTTGGCTCTGGAAACACCATATATTTT. Translated: CASSEQVGSGNTIYF.

The J gene is TRBJ2-3, the V gene TRBV6-5; 11 positions agree with TRBD2. This CDR3 region has 14 residues. Germline V gene sequence: CDR1 MNHEY, CDR2 SVGAGI. V shed 8 bases and J 2 bases; nucleotides not matched to a gene: 3. The CDR3 sequence is CASWTSGYTDTQYF. The CDR3, as DNA: TGTGCCAGCTGGACTAGCGGGTACACAGATACGCAGTATTTT.

This clone was seen a few times. J is TRBJ2-5 and V is TRBV5-1; D is possibly TRBD2 (5 bases). Between the trimmed V and J ends, which lost 1 base and 1 base, there was a span of 11 bases. This CDR3 spans 15 amino acids. The germline V gene has CDR1 SGHRS and CDR2 YFSETQ. The CDR3 nucleotides are TGCGCCAGCAGCTTGACGGGATTGCCCCAAGAGACCCAGTACTTC. Protein product: CASSLTGLPQETQYF.

The chain recombines TRBV7-2 with TRBJ2-5, with 10 bases fitting TRBD2. This CDR3 has 16 amino acids. Germline trimming cut 5 bases from V and 5 bases from J; bases unmatched to any gene: 11. Per the germline V gene, CDR1 is SGHTA and CDR2 is FQGNSA. This chain's CDR3 is CASSQGSSGGWETQYF. In nucleotides, the CDR3 is TGTGCCAGCAGCCAGGGGTCTAGCGGGGGCTGGGAGACCCAGTACTTC.

The genes are TRBV6-4 and TRBJ2-3, with TRBD2 matching 10 bases. This CDR3 region has 14 residues. CDR1 MRHNA and CDR2 SNTAGT come from the germline V gene. Trimming removed 4 bases from V and 4 bases from J; junction bases left unmatched: 2. The CDR3 loop reads CASSALAGSDTQYF. In DNA, the CDR3 is TGTGCCAGCAGTGCACTAGCGGGATCAGATACGCAGTATTTT.

This clone was detected once. This chain joins TRBV6-6 and TRBJ1-5, with D maybe TRBD1 (6 bases). Germline V gene lookup returns CDR1 MNHNY and CDR2 SVGAGI (reference sequence). This CDR3 is built from 14 residues. The germline V and J ends were trimmed by 6 bases and 3 bases, with 12 bases remaining between them. The CDR3 sequence is CASSPRQDNQPQHF. CDR3 DNA sequence: TGTGCCAGCAGCCCGAGACAGGACAATCAGCCCCAGCATTTT.

The chain has TRBV5-1 and TRBJ1-4; the D gene is possibly TRBD1 (6 bases). V was trimmed by 5 bases and J by 4 bases, leaving 15 bases between them. This CDR3 contains 15 residues. From germline, CDR1 is SGHRS and CDR2 YFSETQ. The CDR3 coding sequence is TGCGCCAGCAGTCCAGGGGCACAGGGTAATGAAAAACTGTTTTTT. It specifies CASSPGAQGNEKLFF.

The chain employs TRBV10-1 and TRBJ1-1; perhaps TRBD1 as D (5 bases). Trimming took off 6 bases at V and 6 bases at J, with 14 bases between the two ends. There are 13 residues in the CDR3. Germline V gives CDR1 WNHNN, CDR2 SYGVQD (reference sequence). In nucleotides, the CDR3 is TGCGCCAGCAGCCCGGTGGGGGGATCTGAAGCTTTCTTT. Encoded protein: CASSPVGGSEAFF.

This chain links TRBV3-1 (or the pseudogene TRBV3-2) with TRBJ1-1; D unresolved. The germline V and J ends were trimmed by 2 bases and 1 base, with 8 bases remaining between them. The CDR3 runs to 14 residues. Germline V lookup: CDR1 LGHDT, CDR2 YNNKEL (reference sequence). CDR3 in amino acids: CASSQRGRNTEAFF. Here the CDR3 DNA reads TGTGCCAGCAGCCAACGAGGGAGGAACACTGAAGCTTTCTTT.

The V call is TRBV4-1, the J call TRBJ2-1, with D possibly being TRBD1 (6 bases). Germline V gene sequence: CDR1 MGHRA, CDR2 YSYEKL. The CDR3 spans 13 residues. V was trimmed by 0 bases and J by 11 bases, leaving 11 bases between them. The CDR3, as DNA: TGCGCCAGCAGCCAAGAATTTGGGGGCCAGCAGTTCTTC. Translation: CASSQEFGGQQFF.

This rearrangement joins TRBV30 to TRBJ1-6; a possible D gene is TRBD1 (6 bases). The CDR3 spans 16 residues. CDR1 is GTSNPN, CDR2 SVGIG, per germline (reference sequence). Trimming took off 4 bases at V and 0 bases at J, with 13 bases between the two ends. For the CDR3, the DNA is TGTGCCTGGAAAGAGGGGGATCGCTCCTATAATTCACCCCTCCACTTT. It yields the protein CAWKEGDRSYNSPLHF. Full variable domain (rest looked up from reference TRBV30 and TRBJ1-6): SQTIHQWPATLVQPVGSPLSLECTVEGTSNPNLYWYRQAAGRGLQLLFYSVGIGQISSEVPQNLSASRPQDRQFILSSKKLLLSDSGFYLCAWKEGDRSYNSPLHFGNGTRLTVT.

The chain combines TRBV7-3 with TRBJ1-1; 7 nucleotides line up with TRBD1. J lost 7 bases, V lost 1 base, and 9 bases had no gene match. The germline CDR1 and CDR2 sequences are SGHTA and FQGTGA. The CDR3 has 15 residues. The CDR3 sequence: CASSLSGGGGNEAFF. CDR3 nucleotide sequence: TGTGCCAGCAGCTTAAGTGGAGGGGGCGGTAATGAAGCTTTCTTT.

This sequence joins TRBV10-3 and TRBJ2-5; 10 nucleotides agree with TRBD1. This CDR3 has 18 residues. The V segment lost 4 bases and the J segment 1 base; nucleotides outside the gene matches: 12. Germline V gene data show CDR1 as ENHRY and CDR2 as SYGVKD. The DNA for the CDR3 is TGTGCCATCAGTGCAGAGATTGCCGGGACAGGGGTCCAAGAGACCCAGTACTTC. Translated: CAISAEIAGTGVQETQYF.

The chain has TRBV6-5 and TRBJ2-7, with D unresolved. CDR3 length equals 15 residues. V was pared by 4 bases and J by 0 bases, with 13 bases between. Germline CDR1 is MNHEY and CDR2 is SVGAGI. CDR3 amino acids: CASSFGPLGSYEQYF. The DNA of the CDR3 is TGTGCCAGCAGTTTTGGGCCCCTTGGCTCCTACGAGCAGTACTTC.

The table lists this clone with a count of one. The chain joins TRBV3-1 (or the pseudogene TRBV3-2) to TRBJ2-3; 11 bases align to TRBD2. V dropped 1 base and J dropped 3; count of bases not matched to a gene: 9. Germline lookup yields CDR1 LGHDT and CDR2 YNNKEL (reference sequence). The CDR3 length is 18 residues. Written as DNA, the CDR3 is TGTGCCAGCAGCCAAGTCTTTAGCGGGGGGGCGGGTACAGATACGCAGTATTTT. The encoded protein is CASSQVFSGGAGTDTQYF.

The chain joins TRBV5-1 to TRBJ1-3; the D is unclear. V dropped 5 bases and J dropped 1 base, with 7 bases sitting between them. From germline, CDR1 is SGHRS and CDR2 YFSETQ. The CDR3 extends over 13 amino acids. The CDR3 coding sequence is TGCGCCAGCAGTCGGGGTTCTGGAAACACCATATATTTT. It specifies CASSRGSGNTIYF.